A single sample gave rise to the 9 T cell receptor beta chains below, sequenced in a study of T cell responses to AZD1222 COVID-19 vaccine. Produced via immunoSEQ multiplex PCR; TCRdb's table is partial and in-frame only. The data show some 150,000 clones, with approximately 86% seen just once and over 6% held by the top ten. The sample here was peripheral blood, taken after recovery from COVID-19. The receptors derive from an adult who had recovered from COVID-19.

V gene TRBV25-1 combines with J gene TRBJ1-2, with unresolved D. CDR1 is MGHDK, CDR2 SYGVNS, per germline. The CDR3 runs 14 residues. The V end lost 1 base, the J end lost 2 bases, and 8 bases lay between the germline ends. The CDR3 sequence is CASSESAANYGYTF. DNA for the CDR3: TGTGCCAGCAGTGAATCGGCAGCCAACTATGGCTACACCTTC.

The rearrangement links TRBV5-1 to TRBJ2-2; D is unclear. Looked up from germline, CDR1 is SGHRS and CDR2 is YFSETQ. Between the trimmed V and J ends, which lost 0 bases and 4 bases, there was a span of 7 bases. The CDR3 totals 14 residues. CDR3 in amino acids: CASSLERSTGELFF. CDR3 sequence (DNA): TGCGCCAGCAGCTTGGAGAGGAGCACCGGGGAGCTGTTTTTT.

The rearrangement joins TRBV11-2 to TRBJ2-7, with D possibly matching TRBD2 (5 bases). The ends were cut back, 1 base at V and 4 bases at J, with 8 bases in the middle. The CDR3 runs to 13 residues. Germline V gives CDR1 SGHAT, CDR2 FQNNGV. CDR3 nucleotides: TGTGCCAGCAGCTTAGGCGGGTCTTACGAGCAGTACTTC. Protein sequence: CASSLGGSYEQYF.

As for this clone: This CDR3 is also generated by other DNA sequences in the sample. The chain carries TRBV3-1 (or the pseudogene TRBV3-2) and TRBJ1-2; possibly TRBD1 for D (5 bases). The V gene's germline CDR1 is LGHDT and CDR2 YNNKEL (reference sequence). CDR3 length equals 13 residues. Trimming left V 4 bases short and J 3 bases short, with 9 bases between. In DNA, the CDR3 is TGTGCCAGCAGCCCGCAGGGAGACTATGGCTACACCTTC. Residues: CASSPQGDYGYTF.

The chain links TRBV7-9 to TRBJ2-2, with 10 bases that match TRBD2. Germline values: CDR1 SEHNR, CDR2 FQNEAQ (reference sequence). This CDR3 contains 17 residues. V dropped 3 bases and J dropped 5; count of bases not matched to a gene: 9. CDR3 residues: CASSFPTSGEGTGELFF. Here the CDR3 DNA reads TGTGCCAGCAGCTTCCCTACTAGCGGGGAGGGTACCGGGGAGCTGTTTTTT.

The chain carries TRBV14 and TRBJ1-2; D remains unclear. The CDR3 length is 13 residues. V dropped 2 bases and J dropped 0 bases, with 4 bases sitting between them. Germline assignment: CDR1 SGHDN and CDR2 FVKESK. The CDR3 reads CASSQITNYGYTF. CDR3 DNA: TGTGCCAGCAGCCAAATTACTAACTATGGCTACACCTTC.

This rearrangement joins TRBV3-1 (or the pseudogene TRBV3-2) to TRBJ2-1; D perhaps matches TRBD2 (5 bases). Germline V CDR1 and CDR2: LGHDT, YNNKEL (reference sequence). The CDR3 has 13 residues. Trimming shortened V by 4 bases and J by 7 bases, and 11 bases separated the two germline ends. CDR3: CASSPRGTNEQFF. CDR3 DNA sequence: TGTGCCAGCAGCCCCCGGGGTACTAATGAGCAGTTCTTC.

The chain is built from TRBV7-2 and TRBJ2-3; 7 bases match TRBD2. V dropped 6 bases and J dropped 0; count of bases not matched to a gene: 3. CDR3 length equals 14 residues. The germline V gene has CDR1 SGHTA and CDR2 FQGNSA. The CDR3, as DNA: TGTGCCAGCAGTCCGGGACTAAGCACAGATACGCAGTATTTT. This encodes CASSPGLSTDTQYF.

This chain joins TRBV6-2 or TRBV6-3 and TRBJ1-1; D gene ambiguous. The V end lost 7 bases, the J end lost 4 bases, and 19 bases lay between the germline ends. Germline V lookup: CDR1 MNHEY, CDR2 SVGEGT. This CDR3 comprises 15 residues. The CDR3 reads CASIPWAGEVTEAFF. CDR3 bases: TGTGCCAGCATCCCTTGGGCGGGAGAGGTCACTGAAGCTTTCTTT.